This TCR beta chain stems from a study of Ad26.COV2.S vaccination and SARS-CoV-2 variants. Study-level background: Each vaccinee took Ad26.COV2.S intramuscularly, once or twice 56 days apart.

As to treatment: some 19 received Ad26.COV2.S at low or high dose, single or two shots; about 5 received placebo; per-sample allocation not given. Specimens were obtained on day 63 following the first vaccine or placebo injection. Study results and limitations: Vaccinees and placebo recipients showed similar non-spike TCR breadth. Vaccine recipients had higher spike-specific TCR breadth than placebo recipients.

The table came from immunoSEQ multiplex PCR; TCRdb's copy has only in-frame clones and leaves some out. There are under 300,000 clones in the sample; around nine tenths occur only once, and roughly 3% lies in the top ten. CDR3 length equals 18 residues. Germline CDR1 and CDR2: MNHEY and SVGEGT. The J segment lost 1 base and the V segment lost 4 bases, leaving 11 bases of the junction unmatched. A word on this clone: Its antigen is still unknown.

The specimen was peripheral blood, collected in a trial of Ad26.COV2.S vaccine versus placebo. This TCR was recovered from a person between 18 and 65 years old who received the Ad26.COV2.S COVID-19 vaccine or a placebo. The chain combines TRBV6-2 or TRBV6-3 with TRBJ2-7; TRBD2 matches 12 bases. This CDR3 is CASSFRTSGVLKSYEQYF. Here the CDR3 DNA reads TGTGCCAGCAGTTTTAGGACTAGCGGGGTCCTAAAATCCTACGAGCAGTACTTC.